This TCR beta chain comes out of a study of T cell responses to AZD1222 COVID-19 vaccine. Findings of the study overall: The repertoires were collected only after the peak T cell response. Nearly half of spike-specific TCRs reportedly target unmutated variant regions. Clonal diversity was possibly underestimated; the donors were predominantly white British and more often female. A rise in Spike-specific TCR breadth and depth followed two AZD1222 doses.

Some clones are missing from TCRdb's copy, which holds only in-frame ones; the method was immunoSEQ multiplex PCR. The data show tens of thousands of clones, approximately 91% seen once. In regard to this clone: Its target is not known.

Looked up from germline, CDR1 is SGHDN and CDR2 is FVKESK. This CDR3 region has 12 residues. The V end lost 1 base, the J end lost 3 bases, and 3 bases lay between the germline ends. The material sequenced was peripheral blood, taken on day 0 of MenACWY control vaccination. The sequence came from an adult in good health. The chain employs TRBV14 and TRBJ1-1, with D unclear. CDR3 nucleotides: TGTGCCAGCAGCCAAGTGTACACTGAAGCTTTCTTT. As protein: CASSQVYTEAFF.